A selection of T cell receptor beta chains follows, all from one sample in a study of post-analysis software for immune sequencing data. From the PCR reads, TCRdb called clonotypes with MiXCR, one entry per CDR3 protein. The table lists hundreds of thousands of distinct CDR3 sequences, 39% of them singletons, with less than 10% in the top ten. The specimen was blood. The receptors here all came from a girl aged 2 to 9 with multiple sclerosis. The CDR3 runs from the conserved cysteine through the conserved F or W. Each record gives: clone size, J gene, V gene, D gene, CDR3 protein, CDR3 DNA. A D gene is named only where the DNA matches it firmly. The listing skips clone size in some rows; elsewhere it reads once, few, many or a size class.

.,TRBJ1-5,TRBV4-1,.,CASSQDQGSNHPQHF,TGCGCCAGCAGCCAAGACCAGGGAAGCAATCACCCCCAGCATTTT
.,TRBJ1-5,TRBV10-3,.,CAISRGAGNQPQHF,TGTGCCATCAGTCGGGGGGCCGGCAATCAGCCCCAGCATTTT
.,TRBJ1-5,TRBV6-2/TRBV6-3,.,CASSYSNSRQGNQPQHF,TGTGCCAGCAGTTACTCCAACTCGCGACAGGGCAATCAGCCCCAGCATTTT
.,TRBJ1-5,TRBV15,.,CATRQENYNNQPQHF,TGTGCCACCAGACAGGAGAATTACAACAATCAGCCCCAGCATTTT
.,TRBJ1-1,TRBV25-1,.,CASSALPPGAVAEAFF,TGTGCCAGCAGTGCCCTCCCGCCAGGCGCAGTGGCTGAAGCTTTCTTT
few,TRBJ2-6,TRBV6-5,.,CASSYRPGLGGANVLTF,TGTGCCAGCAGTTACCGGCCGGGACTCGGGGGGGCCAACGTCCTGACTTTC
many,TRBJ2-3,TRBV7-2,TRBD1,CASSLQGGTDTQYF,TGTGCCAGCTCACTTCAGGGGGGCACAGATACGCAGTATTTT
few,TRBJ2-5,TRBV7-3,.,CASSPSAVKWETQYF,TGTGCCAGCAGCCCGTCGGCGGTTAAGTGGGAGACCCAGTACTTC
few,TRBJ2-4,TRBV29-1,.,CSVGGALDIQYF,TGCAGCGTTGGAGGGGCTCTTGACATTCAGTACTTC
few,TRBJ1-5,TRBV12-3/TRBV12-4,.,CASSRVGSGNQPQHF,TGTGCCAGCAGTCGGGTTGGTTCGGGCAATCAGCCCCAGCATTTT
.,TRBJ2-3,TRBV12-3/TRBV12-4,.,CASSLGGREADTQYF,TGTGCCAGCAGTTTAGGGGGAAGGGAGGCAGATACGCAATATTTT
.,TRBJ2-2,TRBV2,.,CASSDPGREELFF,TGTGCCAGCAGTGACCCCGGGCGTGAGGAGCTGTTTTTT
.,TRBJ1-1,TRBV7-9,.,CASSPSYPVEPSPSNTEAFF,TGTGCCAGCAGCCCATCTTATCCCGTTGAACCTTCGCCGAGTAACACTGAAGCTTTCTTT
few,TRBJ2-2,TRBV18,.,CASSPTQNTGELFF,TGTGCCAGCTCACCAACACAGAACACCGGGGAGCTGTTTTTT
few,TRBJ2-4,TRBV9,.,CASSVNGGLAKNIQYF,TGTGCCAGCAGCGTAAATGGGGGGCTAGCCAAAAACATTCAGTACTTC
few,TRBJ1-2,TRBV12-3/TRBV12-4,.,CASSLNNYGYTF,TGTGCCAGCAGTTTAAACAACTATGGCTACACCTTC
few,TRBJ2-7,TRBV28,.,CASSLRPGTYEQYF,TGTGCCAGCAGCCTCCGTCCAGGCACCTACGAGCAGTACTTC
.,TRBJ1-2,TRBV5-1,TRBD1,CASSLLPGQGYGYTF,TGCGCCAGCAGCCTGCTTCCGGGACAGGGCTATGGCTACACCTTC
few,TRBJ2-7,TRBV7-8,.,CASSSPGWVYEQYF,TGTGCCAGCAGCTCCCCTGGGTGGGTTTACGAGCAGTACTTC
few,TRBJ1-2,TRBV27,.,CASSLGGLIPGTHNYGYTF,TGTGCCAGCAGTTTAGGGGGGTTAATACCGGGGACGCATAACTATGGCTACACCTTC
.,TRBJ2-4,TRBV7-2,TRBD1,CASSRRGNVAKNIQYF,TGTGCCAGCAGCCGCAGGGGGAACGTAGCCAAAAACATTCAGTACTTC
.,TRBJ2-3,TRBV7-3,.,CASSLEVGARSDTQYF,TGTGCCAGCAGCCTCGAAGTGGGCGCCCGTTCAGATACGCAGTATTTT
.,TRBJ2-4,TRBV7-2,.,CASSLVGGAQNIQYF,TGTGCCAGCAGCTTAGTTGGGGGAGCCCAAAACATTCAGTACTTC
.,TRBJ2-2,TRBV29-1,.,CSVEDQSRVNTGELFF,TGCAGCGTTGAAGATCAAAGCAGGGTGAACACCGGGGAGCTGTTTTTT
.,TRBJ2-1,TRBV4-1,.,CASSQDLGNSYNEQFF,TGCGCCAGCAGCCAAGATCTAGGGAACTCCTACAATGAGCAGTTCTTC
few,TRBJ1-2,TRBV7-8,TRBD1,CASSLGQPGGYGYTF,TGTGCCAGCAGCTTAGGACAGCCAGGGGGCTATGGCTACACCTTC
.,TRBJ2-7,TRBV5-1,TRBD1,CASSSGTGGFEQYF,TGCGCCAGCAGTTCCGGGACAGGGGGCTTCGAGCAGTACTTC
few,TRBJ2-6,TRBV4-2,TRBD1,CASSQDTATGTGSSGANVLTF,TGTGCCAGCAGCCAAGACACGGCGACCGGGACAGGGAGCTCTGGGGCCAACGTCCTGACTTTC
few,TRBJ2-7,TRBV19,.,CASSIGWGQVEQYF,TGTGCCAGTAGTATTGGTTGGGGACAAGTCGAGCAGTACTTC
few,TRBJ2-7,TRBV29-1,.,CSVEGLITPSEQYF,TGCAGCGTTGAGGGACTCATTACCCCCTCCGAGCAGTACTTC
.,TRBJ1-2,TRBV27,.,CASSLSERGPHYGYTF,TGTGCCAGCAGTTTATCAGAGCGGGGTCCCCACTATGGCTACACCTTC
.,TRBJ2-7,TRBV20-1,TRBD2,CSASCSGSSYEQYF,TGCAGTGCTAGCTGTAGCGGGAGCTCCTACGAGCAGTACTTC
.,TRBJ2-1,TRBV7-3,TRBD2,CASSSGTSNDEQFF,TGTGCCAGCAGCTCCGGGACTAGCAACGATGAGCAGTTCTTC